This T cell receptor beta chain was obtained from a study of T cell repertoires and HLA-DP antigens. This CDR3 has 14 residues. The trim removed 5 bases at V and 6 bases at J, leaving 8 bases unmatched. Germline V gene data show CDR1 as SGHTA and CDR2 as FQGNSA. Untouched CD4+ T cells were bead-isolated from PBMC at approximately 98% purity. Using immunoSEQ multiplex PCR, the repertoire was profiled, and TCRdb retains in-frame clones only, with some absent. Of approximately 89,000 clones in the sample, approximately 86% were seen once. About this clone itself: Its antigen remains unknown.

This TCR was recovered from a middle-aged man in good health and CMV-seronegative. Sequenced sample: CD4+ T cells from PBMCs. J is TRBJ1-2 and V is TRBV7-2; 8 nucleotides line up with TRBD1. The CDR3 sequence is CASSPQGAQNGYTF. The CDR3, as DNA: TGTGCCAGCAGCCCGCAGGGGGCGCAGAATGGCTACACCTTC.